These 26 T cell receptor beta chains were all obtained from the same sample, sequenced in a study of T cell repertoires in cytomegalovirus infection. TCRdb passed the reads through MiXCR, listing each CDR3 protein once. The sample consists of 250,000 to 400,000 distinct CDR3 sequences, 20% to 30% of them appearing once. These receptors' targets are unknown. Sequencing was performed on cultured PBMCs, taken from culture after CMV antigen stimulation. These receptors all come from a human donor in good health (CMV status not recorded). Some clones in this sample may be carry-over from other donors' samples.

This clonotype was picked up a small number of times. CDR3 loop: CASSRDLLQPQHF. Written as DNA, the CDR3 is TGTGCCAGCAGCCGCGATCTCCTTCAGCCCCAGCATTTT. The V call is TRBV7-9, the J call TRBJ1-5; D gene ambiguous. Germline CDR1 is SEHNR and CDR2 is FQNEAQ (reference sequence). The CDR3 runs 13 residues. V was trimmed by 5 bases and J by 6 bases, leaving 11 bases between them.

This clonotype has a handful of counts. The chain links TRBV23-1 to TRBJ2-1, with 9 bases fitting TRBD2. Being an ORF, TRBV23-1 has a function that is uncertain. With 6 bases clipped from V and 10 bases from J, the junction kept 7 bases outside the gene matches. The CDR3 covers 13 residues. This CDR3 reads CASSPRAGGEQFF. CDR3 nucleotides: TGCGCCAGCAGCCCCAGGGCGGGAGGGGAGCAGTTCTTC.

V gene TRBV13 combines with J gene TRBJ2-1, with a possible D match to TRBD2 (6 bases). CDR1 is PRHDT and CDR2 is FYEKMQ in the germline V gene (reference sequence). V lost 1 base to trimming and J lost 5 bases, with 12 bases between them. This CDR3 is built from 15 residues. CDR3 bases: TGTGCCAGCAGCTTAGCGGGGGTACGAGACAATGAGCAGTTCTTC. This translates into CASSLAGVRDNEQFF.

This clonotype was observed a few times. CDR3 protein: CATISGKVPYEQYV. CDR3 sequence (DNA): TGTGCCACCATTAGCGGGAAAGTACCCTACGAGCAGTACGTC. The V gene is TRBV6-2 or TRBV6-3, the J gene TRBJ2-7; 8 bases fit TRBD2. V gave up 10 bases and J gave up 2 bases; unmatched junction bases: 10. This CDR3 contains 14 residues. In germline, CDR1 is MNHEY, CDR2 SVGEGT.

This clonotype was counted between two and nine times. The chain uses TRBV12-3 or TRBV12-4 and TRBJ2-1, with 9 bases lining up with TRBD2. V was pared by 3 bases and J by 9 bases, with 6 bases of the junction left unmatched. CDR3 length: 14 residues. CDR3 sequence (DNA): TGTGCCAGCAGTTTGCTAGCGGGAAAGGCTGAGCAGTTCTTC. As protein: CASSLLAGKAEQFF.

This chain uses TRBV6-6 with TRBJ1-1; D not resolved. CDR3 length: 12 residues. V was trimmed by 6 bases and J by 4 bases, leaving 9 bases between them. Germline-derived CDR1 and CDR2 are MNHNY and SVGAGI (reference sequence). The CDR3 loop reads CASSPSRTEAFF. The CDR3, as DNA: TGTGCCAGCAGCCCAAGTCGCACTGAAGCTTTCTTT.

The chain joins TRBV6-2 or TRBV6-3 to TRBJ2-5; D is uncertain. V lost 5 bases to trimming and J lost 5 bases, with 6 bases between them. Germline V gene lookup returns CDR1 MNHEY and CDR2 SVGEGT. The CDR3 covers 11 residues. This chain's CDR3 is CASSKYETQYF. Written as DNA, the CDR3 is TGTGCCAGCAGTAAGTACGAGACCCAGTACTTC.

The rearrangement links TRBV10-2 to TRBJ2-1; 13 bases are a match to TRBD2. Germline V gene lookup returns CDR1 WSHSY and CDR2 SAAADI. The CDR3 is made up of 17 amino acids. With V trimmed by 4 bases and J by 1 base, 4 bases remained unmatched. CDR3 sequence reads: CASSGGLAGMSYNEQFF. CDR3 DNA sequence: TGCGCCAGCAGTGGGGGACTAGCGGGAATGTCCTACAATGAGCAGTTCTTC.

The CDR3 loop reads CASAPSTDTQYF. In DNA form, the CDR3 reads TGCGCCAGCGCCCCTAGCACAGATACGCAGTATTTT. The rearrangement links TRBV5-1 to TRBJ2-3, with D hard to call. The germline V gene has CDR1 SGHRS and CDR2 YFSETQ. The CDR3 totals 12 residues. With 7 bases removed from V and 0 bases from J, the gap between germline ends came to 6 bases.

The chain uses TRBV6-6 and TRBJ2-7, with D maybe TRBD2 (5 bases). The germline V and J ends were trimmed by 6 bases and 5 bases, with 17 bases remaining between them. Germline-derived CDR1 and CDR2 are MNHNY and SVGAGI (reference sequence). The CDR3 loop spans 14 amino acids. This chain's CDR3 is CASSRKGAANEQYF. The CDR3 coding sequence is TGTGCCAGCAGCCGGAAGGGAGCTGCCAACGAGCAGTACTTC.

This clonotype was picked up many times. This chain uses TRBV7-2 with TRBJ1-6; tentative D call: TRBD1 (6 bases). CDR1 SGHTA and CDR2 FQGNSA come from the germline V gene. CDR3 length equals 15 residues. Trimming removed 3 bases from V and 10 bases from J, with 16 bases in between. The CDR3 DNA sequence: TGTGCCAGCAGCTTGAAGTCAGGGGTAGAATCACCCCTCCACTTT. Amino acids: CASSLKSGVESPLHF.

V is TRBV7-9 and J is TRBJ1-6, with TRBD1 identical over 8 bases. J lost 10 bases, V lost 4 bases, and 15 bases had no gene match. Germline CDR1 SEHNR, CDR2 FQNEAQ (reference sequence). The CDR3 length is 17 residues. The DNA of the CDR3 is TGTGCCAGCAGCTCCGCGACCGGGACAGGCCAGGGGTCACCCCTCCACTTT. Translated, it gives CASSSATGTGQGSPLHF.

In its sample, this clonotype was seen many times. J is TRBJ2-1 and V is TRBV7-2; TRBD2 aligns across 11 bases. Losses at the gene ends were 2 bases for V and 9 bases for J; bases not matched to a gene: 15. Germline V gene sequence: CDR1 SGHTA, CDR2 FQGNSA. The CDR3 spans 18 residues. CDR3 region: CASSLFISGRAQSGEQFF. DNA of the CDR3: TGTGCCAGCAGCTTATTCATTAGCGGGAGGGCCCAGTCGGGTGAGCAGTTCTTC. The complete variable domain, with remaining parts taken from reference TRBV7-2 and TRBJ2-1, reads GAGVSQSPSNKVTEKGKDVELRCDPISGHTALYWYRQSLGQGLEFLIYFQGNSAPDKSGLPSDRFSAERTGGSVSTLTIQRTQQEDSAVYLCASSLFISGRAQSGEQFFGPGTRLTVL.

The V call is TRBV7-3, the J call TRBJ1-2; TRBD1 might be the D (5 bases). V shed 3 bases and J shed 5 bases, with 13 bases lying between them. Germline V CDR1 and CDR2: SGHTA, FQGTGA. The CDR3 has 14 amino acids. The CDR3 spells CASSFDGAGYGYTF. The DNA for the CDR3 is TGTGCCAGCAGCTTCGATGGGGCCGGGTATGGCTACACCTTC.

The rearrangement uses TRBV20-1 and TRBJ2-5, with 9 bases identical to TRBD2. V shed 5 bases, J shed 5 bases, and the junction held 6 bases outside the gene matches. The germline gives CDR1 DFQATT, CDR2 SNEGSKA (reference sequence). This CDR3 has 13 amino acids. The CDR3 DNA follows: TGCAGTGCTTTCGCGGGAGGGCGGGAGACCCAGTACTTC. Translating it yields CSAFAGGRETQYF.

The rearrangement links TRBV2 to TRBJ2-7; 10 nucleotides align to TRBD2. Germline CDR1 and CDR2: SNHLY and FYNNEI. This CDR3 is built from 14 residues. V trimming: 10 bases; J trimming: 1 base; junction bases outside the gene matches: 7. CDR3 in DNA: TGTGCCACAACTCGGACTAGCGGATCCTACGAGCAGTACTTC. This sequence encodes CATTRTSGSYEQYF.

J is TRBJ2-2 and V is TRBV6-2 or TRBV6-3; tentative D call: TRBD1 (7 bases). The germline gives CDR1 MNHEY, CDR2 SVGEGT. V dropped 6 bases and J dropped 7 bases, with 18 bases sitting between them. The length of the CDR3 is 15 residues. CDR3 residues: CASSQRQGGIGELFF. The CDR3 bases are TGTGCCAGCAGCCAGAGACAGGGAGGAATCGGGGAGCTGTTTTTT.

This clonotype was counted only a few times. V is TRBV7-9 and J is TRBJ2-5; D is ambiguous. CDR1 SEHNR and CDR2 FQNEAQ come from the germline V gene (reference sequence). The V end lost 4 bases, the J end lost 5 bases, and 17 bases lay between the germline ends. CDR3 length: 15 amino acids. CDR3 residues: CASSSPLDVTETQYF. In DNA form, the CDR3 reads TGTGCCAGCAGCTCCCCCCTCGACGTTACGGAGACCCAGTACTTC.

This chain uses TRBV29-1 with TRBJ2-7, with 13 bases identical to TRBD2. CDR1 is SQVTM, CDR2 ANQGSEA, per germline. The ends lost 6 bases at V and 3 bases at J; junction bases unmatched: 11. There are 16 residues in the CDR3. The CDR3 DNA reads TGCAGCGTAGCCGGGACTAGCGGGAAAAAGAGCTACGAGCAGTACTTC. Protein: CSVAGTSGKKSYEQYF.

CDR3 residues: CASRRGWGYTF. CDR3 bases: TGTGCCAGTAGGAGGGGTTGGGGCTACACCTTC. This chain joins TRBV19 and TRBJ1-2, with D possibly matching TRBD1 (5 bases). The CDR3 loop spans 11 amino acids. Germline lookup yields CDR1 LNHDA and CDR2 SQIVND (reference sequence). V was shortened by 6 bases and J by 8 bases, with 10 bases between the two germline ends.

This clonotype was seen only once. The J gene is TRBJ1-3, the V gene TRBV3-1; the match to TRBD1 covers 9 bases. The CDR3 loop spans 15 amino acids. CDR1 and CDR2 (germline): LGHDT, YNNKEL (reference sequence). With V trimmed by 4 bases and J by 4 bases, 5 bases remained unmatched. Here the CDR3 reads CASSPRDRVGNTIYF. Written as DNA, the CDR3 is TGTGCCAGCAGCCCACGGGACAGGGTCGGAAACACCATATATTTT. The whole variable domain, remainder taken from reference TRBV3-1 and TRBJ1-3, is DTAVSQTPKYLVTQMGNDKSIKCEQNLGHDTMYWYKQDSKKFLKIMFSYNNKELIINETVPNRFSPKSPDKAHLNLHINSLELGDSAVYFCASSPRDRVGNTIYFGEGSWLTVV.

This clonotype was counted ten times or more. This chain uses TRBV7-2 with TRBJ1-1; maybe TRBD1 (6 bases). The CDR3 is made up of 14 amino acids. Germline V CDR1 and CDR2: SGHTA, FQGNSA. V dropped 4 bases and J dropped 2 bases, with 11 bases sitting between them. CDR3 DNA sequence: TGTGCCAGCAGCTCGGACAGTATTAACACTGAAGCTTTCTTT. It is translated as CASSSDSINTEAFF.

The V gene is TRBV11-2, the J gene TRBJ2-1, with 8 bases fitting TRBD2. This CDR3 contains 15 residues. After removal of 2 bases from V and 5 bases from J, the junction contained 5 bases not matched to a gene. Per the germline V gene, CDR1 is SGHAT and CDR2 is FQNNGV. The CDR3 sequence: CASSLFPTSDNEQFF. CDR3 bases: TGTGCCAGCAGCTTATTCCCGACTAGCGACAATGAGCAGTTCTTC.

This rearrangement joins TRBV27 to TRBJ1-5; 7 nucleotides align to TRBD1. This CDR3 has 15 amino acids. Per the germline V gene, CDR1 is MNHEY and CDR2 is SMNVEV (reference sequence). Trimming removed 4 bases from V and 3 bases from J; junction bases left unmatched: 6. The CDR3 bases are TGTGCCAGCAGTTCAGGGGGAGAATTCAATCAGCCCCAGCATTTT. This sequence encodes CASSSGGEFNQPQHF.

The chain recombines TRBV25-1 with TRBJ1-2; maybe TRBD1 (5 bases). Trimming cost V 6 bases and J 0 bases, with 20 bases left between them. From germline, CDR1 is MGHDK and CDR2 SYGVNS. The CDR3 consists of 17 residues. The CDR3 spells CASRSDSRQFTNYGYTF. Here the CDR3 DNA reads TGTGCCAGCAGGAGCGACTCCCGACAGTTTACTAACTATGGCTACACCTTC.

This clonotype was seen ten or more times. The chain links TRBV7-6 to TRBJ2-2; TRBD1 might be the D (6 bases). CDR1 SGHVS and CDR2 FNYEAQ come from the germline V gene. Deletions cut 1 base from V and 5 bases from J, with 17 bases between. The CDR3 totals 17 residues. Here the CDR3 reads CASSLGWPRGRTGELFF. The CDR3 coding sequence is TGTGCCAGCAGCTTAGGGTGGCCTAGGGGGAGAACCGGGGAGCTGTTTTTT.